These T cell receptor beta chains were read from a single sample in a study of blood T cell repertoires in COVID-19. The table came from immunoSEQ multiplex PCR; TCRdb's copy has only in-frame clones and leaves some out. The sample consists of 220,000 or so clones, 80% to 85% of them appearing once. Material: peripheral blood. These receptors were taken from a woman aged 25 to 39 who had recovered from COVID-19. The CDR3 runs from the conserved cysteine through the conserved F or W. A D gene is named only where the DNA matches it firmly. Only part of the rows carry a size: once, few, many, or a class if the clone is expanded.

V gene,clone size,D gene,J gene,CDR3 DNA,CDR3 protein
TRBV28,NA,TRBD2,TRBJ2-1,TGTGCCAGCAGTACAGCGGGAGGGCCGTCGGATGAGCAGTTCTTC,CASSTAGGPSDEQFF
TRBV4-1,NA,TRBD2,TRBJ2-1,TGCGCCAGCAGCGTCCCCGGGAGGCGGCCCTACAATGAGCAGTTCTTC,CASSVPGRRPYNEQFF
TRBV28,once,NA,TRBJ1-1,TGTGCCAGCATCCGCCGGGAGAACACTGAAGCTTTCTTT,CASIRRENTEAFF
TRBV3-1/TRBV3-2,NA,TRBD1,TRBJ1-1,TGTGCCAGCAGCCAGGTCCGGGCAGGGGGGAACACTGAAGCTTTCTTT,CASSQVRAGGNTEAFF
TRBV14,few,TRBD2,TRBJ2-2,TGTGCCAGCAGCAGGGGATTTCTAGCGGGAGGGAGGATTCTCCCCGGGGAGCTGTTTTTT,CASSRGFLAGGRILPGELFF
TRBV29-1,NA,TRBD1,TRBJ2-3,TGCAGCGTTGAAGGGGGACAGCACGTAGATACGCAGTATTTT,CSVEGGQHVDTQYF
TRBV5-5,NA,NA,TRBJ1-4,TGTGCCAGCAGCCAAACCGACGCAGGGAAACTGTTTTTT,CASSQTDAGKLFF
TRBV12-3/TRBV12-4,few,NA,TRBJ2-5,TGTGCCAGCCTTCGAGGAGCGGAGACCCAGTACTTC,CASLRGAETQYF
TRBV27,NA,NA,TRBJ2-7,TGTGCCAGCAGTTTATCTAAGGGAGTCTACGAGCAGTACTTC,CASSLSKGVYEQYF
TRBV10-1,NA,NA,TRBJ2-5,TGCGCCAGCAGTGAGTCAGAGGGACTCCAAGAGACCCAGTACTTC,CASSESEGLQETQYF
TRBV30,NA,TRBD2,TRBJ2-1,TGTGCCTGGAGTCTGGGACTAGCGGCGTACAATGAGCAGTTCTTC,CAWSLGLAAYNEQFF
TRBV28,NA,NA,TRBJ2-7,TGTGCCAGCAGTTGGTCCGAGTACCGATCCGAGCAGTACTTC,CASSWSEYRSEQYF
TRBV28,NA,TRBD2,TRBJ2-3,TGTGCCAGCAGTCTATTGCCGAGCGGGAGGGCCACAGATACGCAGTATTTT,CASSLLPSGRATDTQYF
TRBV24-1,NA,TRBD1,TRBJ2-1,TGTGCCACCAGTGACCTGCCCCGGGACAGGACGAACAATGAGCAGTTCTTC,CATSDLPRDRTNNEQFF
TRBV6-5,NA,NA,TRBJ1-5,TGTGCCAGCAGTTACTCGGGCGGGGTTGGCAATCAGCCCCAGCATTTT,CASSYSGGVGNQPQHF
TRBV2,many,NA,TRBJ1-5,TGTGCCAGCAAGGAGGGAATTAGCAATCAGCCCCAGCATTTT,CASKEGISNQPQHF
TRBV7-2,NA,TRBD1,TRBJ1-2,TGTGCCAGCAGCTTACCACCCAGCGGACAGGGGGCGGAGGGCTACACCTTC,CASSLPPSGQGAEGYTF
TRBV6-4,NA,NA,TRBJ1-6,TGTGCCAGCAGTCAGACACCGGATTCACCCCTCCACTTT,CASSQTPDSPLHF
TRBV6-5,NA,TRBD1,TRBJ2-2,TGTGCCAGCCTGGGACAGGGGGCGAACGGGGAGCTGTTTTTT,CASLGQGANGELFF
TRBV3-1/TRBV3-2,many,NA,TRBJ1-1,TGTGCCAGCAGCCAAAAGGGTGGGGAGGCTGAAGCTTTCTTT,CASSQKGGEAEAFF
TRBV27,NA,TRBD1,TRBJ1-2,TGTGCCAGCAGTCCCGTCCAGGGGGCGGGCTATGGCTACACCTTC,CASSPVQGAGYGYTF
TRBV18,NA,NA,TRBJ1-5,TGTGCCAGCTCACCAGACACGTATCAGCCCCAGCATTTT,CASSPDTYQPQHF
TRBV27,NA,NA,TRBJ2-7,TGTGCCAGCAGCTGGGGAGACGAGCAGTACTTC,CASSWGDEQYF